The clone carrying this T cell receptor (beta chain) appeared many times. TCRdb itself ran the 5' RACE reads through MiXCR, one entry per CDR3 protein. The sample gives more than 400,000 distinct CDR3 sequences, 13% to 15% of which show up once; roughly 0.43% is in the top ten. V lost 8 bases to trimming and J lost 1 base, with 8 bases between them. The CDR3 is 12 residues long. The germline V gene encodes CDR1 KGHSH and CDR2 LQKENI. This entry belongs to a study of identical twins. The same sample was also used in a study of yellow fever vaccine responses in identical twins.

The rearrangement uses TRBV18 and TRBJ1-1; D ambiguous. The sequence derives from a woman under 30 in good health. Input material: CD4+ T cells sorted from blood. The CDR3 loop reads CASSPRNTEAFF. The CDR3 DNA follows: TGTGCCAGCAGTCCAAGGAACACTGAAGCTTTCTTT.